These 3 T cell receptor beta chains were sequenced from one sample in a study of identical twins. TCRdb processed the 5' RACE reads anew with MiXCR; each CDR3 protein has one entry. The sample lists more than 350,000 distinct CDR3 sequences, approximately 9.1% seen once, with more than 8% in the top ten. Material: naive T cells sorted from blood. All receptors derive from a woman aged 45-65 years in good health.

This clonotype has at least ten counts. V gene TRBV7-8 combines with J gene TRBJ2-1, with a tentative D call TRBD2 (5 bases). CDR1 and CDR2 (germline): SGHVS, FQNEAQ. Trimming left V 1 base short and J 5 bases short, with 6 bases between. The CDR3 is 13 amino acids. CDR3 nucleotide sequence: TGTGCCAGCAGCTTAGTGCGGGACAATGAGCAGTTCTTC. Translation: CASSLVRDNEQFF.

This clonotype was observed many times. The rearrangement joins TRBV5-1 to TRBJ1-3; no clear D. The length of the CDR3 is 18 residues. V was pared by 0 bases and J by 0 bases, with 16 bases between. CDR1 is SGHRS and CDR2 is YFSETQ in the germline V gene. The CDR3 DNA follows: TGCGCCAGCAGCTTGGGTTTACAAACTCGACTCTCTGGAAACACCATATATTTT. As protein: CASSLGLQTRLSGNTIYF.

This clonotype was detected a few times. The CDR3 loop reads CASGLTVNQPQHF. In nucleotides, the CDR3 is TGTGCTAGTGGTTTGACCGTCAATCAGCCCCAGCATTTT. The rearrangement uses TRBV12-5 and TRBJ1-5; D gene ambiguous. Per germline, CDR1 LGHNT and CDR2 FRNRAP. The CDR3 runs 13 residues. The V end lost 2 bases, the J end lost 3 bases, and 5 bases lay between the germline ends. The variable domain in full, with the rest retrieved from reference TRBV12-5 and TRBJ1-5, is DARVTQTPRHKVTEMGQEVTMRCQPILGHNTVFWYRQTMMQGLELLAYFRNRAPLDDSGMPKDRFSAEMPDATLATLKIQPSEPRDSAVYFCASGLTVNQPQHFGDGTRLSIL.